This T cell receptor beta chain was observed in a study of cytomegalovirus exposure and HLA in healthy donors. Study-wide background: The study's early data release held around 85 million unique TCRs from HLA-typed donors.

Donors consisted of healthy bone marrow donors. CDR1 and CDR2 from the germline V gene are SGHTA and FQGNSA. Trimming left V 5 bases short and J 1 base short, with 9 bases between. The CDR3 is 14 residues long. Study outcomes and limitations: Most TCR sequences were rare, but some public TCRs occurred in many donors. A few V segments could not be told apart, such as TRBV6-2 and TRBV6-3, and were left out.

This PCR relied on a set of 60 Vbeta primers and 13 Jbeta primers. Here immunoSEQ multiplex PCR was the method, and the copy in TCRdb shows in-frame clones only, minus some. Its listing shows about 30,000 clones. On this clone: What it binds is not known.

The gene calls are TRBV7-2 and TRBJ1-3; no clear D. The sample taken for sequencing was PBMCs. The TCR comes from a female donor in good health and CMV-seronegative. CDR3 in DNA: TGTGCCAGCAGCGCTGCACAATCTGGAAACACCATATATTTT. Translation: CASSAAQSGNTIYF. The variable domain in full, completed from reference TRBV7-2 and TRBJ1-3, reads GAGVSQSPSNKVTEKGKDVELRCDPISGHTALYWYRQSLGQGLEFLIYFQGNSAPDKSGLPSDRFSAERTGGSVSTLTIQRTQQEDSAVYLCASSAAQSGNTIYFGEGSWLTVV.